The entry below gives a single T cell receptor beta chain sequence along with its context. These data are taken from a study of OX40 agonist ivuxolimab in advanced cancers. Looking at the study overall: Every 2 weeks, ivuxolimab was infused into the patients intravenously at between 0.01 and 10 mg/kg. Hepatocellular carcinoma, melanoma, renal cell or head and neck cancer was diagnosed in the dose-escalation patients.

Sequencing used immunoSEQ multiplex PCR; TCRdb keeps in-frame clones, though not all of them. The sample contains 65,000 to 90,000 clones, around 89% of which appear only once. There are 13 residues in the CDR3. Germline loops: CDR1 SEHNR, CDR2 FQNEAQ (reference sequence). People who had autoimmune disease history or systemic immunosuppression were excluded. The origin of this receptor is an adult with an advanced solid tumor such as melanoma, head and neck, liver or kidney cancer. The chain links TRBV7-9 to TRBJ2-5; a possible D gene is TRBD2 (6 bases). The tail of the sequence fits TRBJ2-7 better, so the J call may be wrong. The specimen comprised CD4+ or CD8+ T cells sorted from blood, sampled in a trial of the OX40 agonist ivuxolimab. Here the CDR3 reads CASSLDLAIEQYF. The CDR3 DNA reads TGTGCCAGCAGCTTAGACCTAGCGATCGAGCAGTACTTC.